The rows below give T cell receptor beta chains drawn from one sample of a study of blood T cell repertoires in COVID-19. Only in-frame clones appear in the TCRdb table, and some are missing; sequencing was by immunoSEQ multiplex PCR. The table records about 300,000 clones, just under 90% of them present only once. Sample: PBMCs or T cells enriched from blood (not recorded which). These TCRs come from a woman aged 50 to 65 who had been exposed to COVID-19. The CDR3 runs from the conserved cysteine through the conserved F or W. A D gene is named only where the DNA matches it firmly.

12,TRBV3-1/TRBV3-2,-,TRBJ1-2,TGTGCCAGCAGCCAAGGGGGGGGTGGCTACACCTTC,CASSQGGGGYTF
14,TRBV10-3,-,TRBJ1-5,TGTGCCACTCGGGGGGCAGGGGGCAATCAGCCCCAGCATTTT,CATRGAGGNQPQHF
15,TRBV6-5,TRBD1,TRBJ2-7,TGTGCCAGCAGTTACTCACAGGGGGCGTCCTACGAGCAGTACTTC,CASSYSQGASYEQYF
14,TRBV5-8,-,TRBJ1-2,TGTGCCAGCAGCCGTGCACAGGCAAACTATGGCTACACCTTC,CASSRAQANYGYTF
16,TRBV5-1,TRBD1,TRBJ1-2,TGCGCCAGCAGCTTGCTGGGACAGGGAGCAAACTATGGCTACACCTTC,CASSLLGQGANYGYTF
15,TRBV2,TRBD1,TRBJ2-1,TGTGCCAGCAGCGGGACAGGGGGTTTCTACAATGAGCAGTTCTTC,CASSGTGGFYNEQFF
13,TRBV5-5,-,TRBJ1-4,TGTGCCAGCAGCTGGGGGCTGGGCGAAAAACTGTTTTTT,CASSWGLGEKLFF
16,TRBV7-2,TRBD1,TRBJ2-7,TGTGCCAGCAGCTTACAGCCCCCCGGGACAGCCTACGAGCAGTACTTC,CASSLQPPGTAYEQYF
14,TRBV21-1,-,TRBJ1-4,TGTGCCAGCAGTTCCGGACAGGGGAGTGAAAAACTGTTTTTT,CASSSGQGSEKLFF
14,TRBV7-9,-,TRBJ2-7,TGTGCCAGCAGCTTAAGGACAGCCCCCTACGAGCAGTACTTC,CASSLRTAPYEQYF
15,TRBV6-5,TRBD1,TRBJ1-3,TGTGCCAGCAGTCCAACCGGGACAGCGGGAAACACCATATATTTT,CASSPTGTAGNTIYF
14,TRBV28,-,TRBJ1-2,TGTGCCAGCAGCCCGACCGACAGGAGCTATGGCTACACCTTC,CASSPTDRSYGYTF
15,TRBV30,-,TRBJ2-4,TGTGCCTGGAGTCTAACAGGGTTTAGCAAAAACATTCAGTACTTC,CAWSLTGFSKNIQYF
14,TRBV7-2,-,TRBJ1-1,TGTGCCAGCAGCTTATGGGGGGAGAACACTGAAGCTTTCTTT,CASSLWGENTEAFF